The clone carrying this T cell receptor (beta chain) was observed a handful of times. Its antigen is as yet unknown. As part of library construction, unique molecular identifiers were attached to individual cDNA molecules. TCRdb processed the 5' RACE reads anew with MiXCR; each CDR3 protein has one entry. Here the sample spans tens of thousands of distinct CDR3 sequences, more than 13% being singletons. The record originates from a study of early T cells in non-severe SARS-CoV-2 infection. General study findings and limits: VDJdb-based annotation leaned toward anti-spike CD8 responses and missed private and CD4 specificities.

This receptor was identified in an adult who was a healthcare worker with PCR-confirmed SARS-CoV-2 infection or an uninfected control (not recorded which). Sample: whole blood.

The CDR3 sequence is CATSSPEGLWGYTF. CDR3 sequence (DNA): TGTGCCACCAGCAGTCCGGAGGGACTTTGGGGCTACACCTTC. The chain uses TRBV15 and TRBJ1-2; D is possibly TRBD1 (5 bases). Germline CDR1 LNHNV, CDR2 YYDKDF (reference sequence). Trimming stripped 3 bases from V and 8 bases from J, with 16 bases between. The CDR3 contains 14 residues.